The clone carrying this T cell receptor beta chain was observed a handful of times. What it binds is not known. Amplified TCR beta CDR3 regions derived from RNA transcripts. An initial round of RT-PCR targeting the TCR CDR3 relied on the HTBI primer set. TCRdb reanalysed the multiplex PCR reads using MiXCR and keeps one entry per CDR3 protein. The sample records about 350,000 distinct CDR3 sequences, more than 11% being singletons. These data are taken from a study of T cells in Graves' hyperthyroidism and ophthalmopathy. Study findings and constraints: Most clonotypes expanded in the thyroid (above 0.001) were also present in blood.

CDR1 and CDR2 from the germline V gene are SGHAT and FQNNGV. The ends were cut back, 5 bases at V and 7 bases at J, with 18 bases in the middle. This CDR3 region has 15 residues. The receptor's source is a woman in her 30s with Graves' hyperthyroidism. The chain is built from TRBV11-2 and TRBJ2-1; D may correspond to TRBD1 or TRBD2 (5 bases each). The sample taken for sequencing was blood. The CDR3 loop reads CASSLGTLQMNEQFF. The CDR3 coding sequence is TGTGCCAGCAGCCTAGGGACCTTACAAATGAATGAGCAGTTCTTC.